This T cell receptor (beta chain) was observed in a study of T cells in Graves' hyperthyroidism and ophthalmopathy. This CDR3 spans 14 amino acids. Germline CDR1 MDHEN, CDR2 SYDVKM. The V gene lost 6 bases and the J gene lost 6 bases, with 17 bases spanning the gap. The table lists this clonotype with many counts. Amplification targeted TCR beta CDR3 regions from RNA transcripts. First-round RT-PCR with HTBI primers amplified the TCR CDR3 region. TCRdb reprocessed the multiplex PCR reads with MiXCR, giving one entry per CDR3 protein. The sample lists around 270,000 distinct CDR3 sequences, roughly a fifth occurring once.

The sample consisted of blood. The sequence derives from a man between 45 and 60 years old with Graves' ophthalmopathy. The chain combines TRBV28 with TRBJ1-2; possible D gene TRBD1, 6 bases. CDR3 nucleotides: TGTGCCAGCAGCTTTAGCGGGGGCGCCGATGGCTACACCTTC. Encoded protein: CASSFSGGADGYTF.